This entry lists 24 T cell receptor beta chains sequenced from one sample in a study of shared clonotypes between healthy human individuals. The protocol was immunoSEQ multiplex PCR, while the TCRdb copy is restricted to in-frame clones and leaves out a portion. The sample contains about 1.5 million clones, 98% of which appear only once. Material for sequencing was naive CD4+ T cells sorted from blood. Subset indicated: CD45RA+ positively selected. These receptors all come from a young man in good health.

This chain links TRBV15 with TRBJ2-1, with TRBD2 matching 7 bases. CDR3 length: 16 amino acids. Germline V gives CDR1 LNHNV, CDR2 YYDKDF (reference sequence). J lost 5 bases, V lost 0 bases, and 7 bases had no gene match. The CDR3 DNA is TGTGCCACCAGCAGAGAGGGCGGGAGTACCCACAATGAGCAGTTCTTC. Translating gives CATSREGGSTHNEQFF.

The chain has TRBV5-4 and TRBJ2-2, with TRBD2 matching over 9 bases. This CDR3 is 15 amino acids long. CDR1 SGHNT and CDR2 YYREEE come from the germline V gene (reference sequence). V was clipped by 1 base and J by 7 bases; unmatched bases: 5. This CDR3 is CASSLLAGVNGELFF. CDR3 bases: TGTGCCAGCAGCTTGTTAGCGGGAGTTAACGGGGAGCTGTTTTTT.

The CDR3 coding sequence is TGTGCCAGCAGCGTAGCCACCGGGAGGGCCTACGAGCAGTACTTC. Amino acids: CASSVATGRAYEQYF. The chain links TRBV9 to TRBJ2-7; 8 bases align to TRBD2. J gave up 2 bases and V 0 bases, and 4 bases lay outside the gene matches. Looked up from germline, CDR1 is SGDLS and CDR2 is YYNGEE. CDR3 length equals 15 residues.

The chain is built from TRBV28 and TRBJ2-7; 7 nucleotides agree with TRBD2. The CDR3 loop spans 15 amino acids. With V trimmed by 7 bases and J by 1 base, 10 bases remained unmatched. Germline V gives CDR1 MDHEN, CDR2 SYDVKM. The CDR3 region has the DNA TGTGCCAGCACCAAATCTAGCGGAGGTTCCTACGAGCAGTACTTC. Protein product: CASTKSSGGSYEQYF.

Remarks on this clone: Other DNA sequences of this sample code for an identical CDR3. V is TRBV7-9 and J is TRBJ2-7; no clear D gene. V was clipped by 5 bases and J by 0 bases, with 8 bases between them. This CDR3 has 13 amino acids. Germline loops: CDR1 SEHNR, CDR2 FQNEAQ (reference sequence). The CDR3 loop is CASSPTSSYEQYF. The CDR3, as DNA: TGTGCCAGCAGCCCAACCAGCTCCTACGAGCAGTACTTC.

The chain has TRBV11-3 and TRBJ1-2; the D gene is possibly TRBD1 (5 bases). The germline CDR1 and CDR2 sequences are SGHNT and YENEEA. Trimming stripped 5 bases from V and 2 bases from J, with 15 bases between. The length of the CDR3 is 15 residues. The CDR3 here is CASSPTGPPNYGYTF. In nucleotides, the CDR3 is TGTGCCAGCAGCCCCACGGGGCCACCGAACTATGGCTACACCTTC.

Concerning this clone itself: The same CDR3 also results from other DNA sequences found in this sample. V is TRBV28 and J is TRBJ2-7; 7 positions agree with TRBD2. This CDR3 has 14 residues. V lost 8 bases, J lost 0 bases, and 7 bases stayed unmatched. Germline V lookup: CDR1 MDHEN, CDR2 SYDVKM. CDR3 in DNA: TGTGCCAGCGGGAGGACGGGGGGCTCCTACGAGCAGTACTTC. Translation gives CASGRTGGSYEQYF.

This clone occurred once. Here the CDR3 DNA reads TGTGCCAGCAGCGGGACAGCAGTTACTGAAGCTTTCTTT. Residues: CASSGTAVTEAFF. This rearrangement joins TRBV2 to TRBJ1-1; 7 bases agree with TRBD1. Germline CDR1 and CDR2: SNHLY and FYNNEI. The length of the CDR3 is 13 residues. J was trimmed by 5 bases and V by 6 bases; bases with no gene match: 6. The full variable domain, rest sourced from reference TRBV2 and TRBJ1-1, is EPEVTQTPSHQVTQMGQEVILRCVPISNHLYFYWYRQILGQKVEFLVSFYNNEISEKSEIFDDQFSVERPDGSNFTLKIRSTKLEDSAMYFCASSGTAVTEAFFGQGTRLTVV.

This clone appeared a single time. The chain has TRBV5-1 and TRBJ2-1; D might be TRBD1 (5 bases). Trimming pared 0 bases from V and 9 bases from J, leaving 13 bases between. CDR1 and CDR2 from the germline V gene are SGHRS and YFSETQ. The CDR3 spans 14 residues. CDR3 in amino acids: CASSLVGADSEQFF. The CDR3, as DNA: TGCGCCAGCAGCTTGGTTGGGGCGGATAGTGAGCAGTTCTTC.

The V gene is TRBV5-4, the J gene TRBJ2-3, with 9 positions matching TRBD2. J gave up 0 bases and V 5 bases, and 7 bases lay outside the gene matches. The CDR3 is 16 amino acids. Looked up from germline, CDR1 is SGHNT and CDR2 is YYREEE (reference sequence). CDR3 DNA: TGTGCCAGCAGATTTGGCGGGAGGGCTAGCACAGATACGCAGTATTTT. This sequence encodes CASRFGGRASTDTQYF.

The chain recombines TRBV5-1 with TRBJ2-3; 7 bases are a match to TRBD2. The trim removed 2 bases at V and 4 bases at J, leaving 10 bases unmatched. The CDR3 covers 16 residues. CDR1 SGHRS and CDR2 YFSETQ come from the germline V gene. DNA of the CDR3: TGCGCCAGCAGCTTCCTAGGGAGGGCCCGTGCAGATACGCAGTATTTT. Amino acid sequence: CASSFLGRARADTQYF.

This clone was counted once. The chain employs TRBV7-2 and TRBJ2-3, with TRBD2 as a possible D gene (6 bases). Looked up from germline, CDR1 is SGHTA and CDR2 is FQGNSA. Trimming took off 4 bases at V and 1 base at J, with 15 bases between the two ends. CDR3 length equals 16 residues. The CDR3 DNA reads TGTGCCAGCAGCTCCGGTTCGGGAGTAGGCACAGATACGCAGTATTTT. Residues: CASSSGSGVGTDTQYF.

V and J are TRBV18 and TRBJ1-3; D call uncertain. Germline V gives CDR1 KGHSH, CDR2 LQKENI. Trimming removed 3 bases from V and 7 bases from J, with 10 bases in between. The CDR3 loop spans 13 amino acids. CDR3: CASSPAEGNTIYF. The CDR3 coding sequence is TGTGCCAGCTCACCTGCAGAGGGCAACACCATATATTTT.

This chain joins TRBV19 and TRBJ2-7, with TRBD2 matching over 10 bases. CDR3 length: 15 residues. Germline V CDR1 and CDR2: LNHDA, SQIVND (reference sequence). With V trimmed by 4 bases and J by 6 bases, 9 bases remained unmatched. CDR3 in DNA: TGTGCCAGTAGTAGTGCTAGCGGGAGTTTCGGCGAGCAGTACTTC. Translation gives CASSSASGSFGEQYF.

This chain joins TRBV18 and TRBJ1-1, with TRBD1 matching over 7 bases. This CDR3 spans 15 amino acids. With 2 bases clipped from V and 3 bases from J, the junction kept 6 bases outside the gene matches. Germline V gives CDR1 KGHSH, CDR2 LQKENI. The CDR3: CASSPSTGFDTEAFF. The CDR3 region has the DNA TGTGCCAGCTCACCATCGACAGGGTTCGACACTGAAGCTTTCTTT. The complete variable domain, with remaining parts taken from reference TRBV18 and TRBJ1-1, reads NAGVMQNPRHLVRRRGQEARLRCSPMKGHSHVYWYRQLPEEGLKFMVYLQKENIIDESGMPKERFSAEFPKEGPSILRIQQVVRGDSAAYFCASSPSTGFDTEAFFGQGTRLTVV.

This rearrangement joins TRBV7-3 to TRBJ1-2, with 7 bases lining up with TRBD1. This CDR3 region has 14 residues. The germline gives CDR1 SGHTA, CDR2 FQGTGA. V was clipped by 2 bases and J by 2 bases; unmatched bases: 2. The CDR3 nucleotides read TGTGCCAGCAGCTTAGGGGACAGCAACTATGGCTACACCTTC. This translates into CASSLGDSNYGYTF.

The count of this clone is one. V is TRBV20-1 and J is TRBJ2-7; D remains ambiguous. CDR1 and CDR2 from the germline V gene are DFQATT and SNEGSKA (reference sequence). The CDR3 sequence is 11 residues long. V gave up 3 bases and J gave up 6 bases, with 9 bases separating them. In DNA form, the CDR3 reads TGCAGTGCTAGTAGGAGTGGCGAGCAGTACTTC. Its protein product is CSASRSGEQYF.

This rearrangement joins TRBV7-2 to TRBJ2-1; 10 nucleotides line up with TRBD2. The CDR3 runs to 16 residues. J was trimmed by 7 bases and V by 0 bases; bases with no gene match: 6. In germline, CDR1 is SGHTA, CDR2 FQGNSA. The CDR3 bases are TGTGCCAGCAGCTTAGCGCAGCGGGAGGGCAGAAATGAGCAGTTCTTC. This encodes CASSLAQREGRNEQFF.

The chain links TRBV27 to TRBJ2-2; D call uncertain. The CDR3 totals 14 residues. V was trimmed by 5 bases and J by 2 bases, leaving 9 bases between them. Germline values: CDR1 MNHEY, CDR2 SMNVEV (reference sequence). The CDR3 nucleotides read TGTGCCAGCAGTCCATATTCAAACACCGGGGAGCTGTTTTTT. Amino acids: CASSPYSNTGELFF.

This clone came up a few times. The chain employs TRBV30 and TRBJ2-1, with D unresolved. With 4 bases removed from V and 15 bases from J, the gap between germline ends came to 13 bases. The length of the CDR3 is 10 residues. Germline V gives CDR1 GTSNPN, CDR2 SVGIG (reference sequence). CDR3 residues: CAWIGASMFF. CDR3 nucleotide sequence: TGTGCCTGGATAGGTGCCTCCATGTTCTTC.

Regarding this clone: The same CDR3 also results from other DNA sequences found in this sample. V usage is TRBV6-5 and J usage is TRBJ1-1; D gene ambiguous. CDR1 is MNHEY and CDR2 is SVGAGI in the germline V gene. The CDR3 extends over 14 amino acids. Trimming removed 0 bases at V and 0 bases at J, with 5 bases between. CDR3 in amino acids: CASSYSRVNTEAFF. DNA of the CDR3: TGTGCCAGCAGTTACTCGAGAGTGAACACTGAAGCTTTCTTT.

Here the CDR3 DNA reads TGTGCCTGGAGTTATTGGGACGGCGACAATGAGCAGTTCTTC. Amino acids: CAWSYWDGDNEQFF. The chain uses TRBV30 and TRBJ2-1, with D possibly called TRBD1 or TRBD2 (5 bases each). This CDR3 contains 14 residues. Between the trimmed V and J ends, which lost 2 bases and 5 bases, there was a span of 13 bases. Germline CDR1 reads GTSNPN; CDR2 reads SVGIG (reference sequence).

CDR3 protein: CAITGQGNVHEQYF. Written as DNA, the CDR3 is TGTGCCATCACCGGACAGGGCAATGTACACGAGCAGTACTTC. The chain links TRBV10-3 to TRBJ2-7; 8 bases align to TRBD1. From germline, CDR1 is ENHRY and CDR2 SYGVKD. The junction had 10 bases not matched to a gene; V was cut back by 7 bases and J by 5 bases. The CDR3 sequence is 14 residues long.

This chain connects TRBV11-3 to TRBJ1-1; D call uncertain. Germline-derived CDR1 and CDR2 are SGHNT and YENEEA. This CDR3 is built from 13 residues. V lost 1 base and J lost 1, with 4 bases in between. The CDR3 loop is CASSLGGNTEAFF. The CDR3 nucleotides are TGTGCCAGCAGCTTAGGGGGGAACACTGAAGCTTTCTTT.